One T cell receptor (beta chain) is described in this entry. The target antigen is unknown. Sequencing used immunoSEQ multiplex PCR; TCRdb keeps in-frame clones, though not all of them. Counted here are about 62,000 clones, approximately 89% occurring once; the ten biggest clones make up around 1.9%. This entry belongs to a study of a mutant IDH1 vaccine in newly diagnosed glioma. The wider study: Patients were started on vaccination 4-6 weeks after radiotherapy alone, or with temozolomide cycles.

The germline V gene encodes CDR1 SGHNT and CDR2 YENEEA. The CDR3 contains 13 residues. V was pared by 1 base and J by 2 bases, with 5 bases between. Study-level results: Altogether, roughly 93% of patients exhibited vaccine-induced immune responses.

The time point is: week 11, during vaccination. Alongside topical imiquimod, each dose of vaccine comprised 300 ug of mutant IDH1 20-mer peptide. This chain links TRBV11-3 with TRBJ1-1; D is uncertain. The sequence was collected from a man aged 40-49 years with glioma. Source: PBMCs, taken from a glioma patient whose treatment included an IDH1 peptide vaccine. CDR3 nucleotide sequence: TGTGCCAGCAGCTTAGTCGGTAACACTGAAGCTTTCTTT. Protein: CASSLVGNTEAFF.